The clone carrying this T cell receptor beta chain occurred many times. The antigen is undetermined. One entry per CDR3 protein, called by TCRdb with MiXCR from the 5' RACE reads. The profile shows approximately 70,000 distinct CDR3 sequences, around 7% of them singletons. The CDR3 totals 18 residues. V was cut by 0 bases and J by 1 base, with 19 bases left in between. CDR1 and CDR2 (germline): LGHNA, YSLEER. This sample is drawn from a study of T cells after yellow fever vaccination. Study-wide background: Fractions low in cell number were prepared with SMART-Seq v4 Ultra Low Input.

The study's findings and limits: Booster sampling recovered most clones from primary vaccination (96% CD4, approximately 88% CD8).

The sequencing used CD8+ T cells sorted from PBMCs, collected 10 to 11 days after the first yellow fever vaccination. J is TRBJ2-7 and V is TRBV4-3; D may match TRBD1 or TRBD2 (5 bases each). This receptor was taken from a man younger than 30 who received the YFV17D yellow fever vaccine. CDR3 nucleotides: TGCGCCAGCAGCCAAGAGAGGTCACTTCGGGGCCAATCCTACGAGCAGTACTTC. It yields the protein CASSQERSLRGQSYEQYF.